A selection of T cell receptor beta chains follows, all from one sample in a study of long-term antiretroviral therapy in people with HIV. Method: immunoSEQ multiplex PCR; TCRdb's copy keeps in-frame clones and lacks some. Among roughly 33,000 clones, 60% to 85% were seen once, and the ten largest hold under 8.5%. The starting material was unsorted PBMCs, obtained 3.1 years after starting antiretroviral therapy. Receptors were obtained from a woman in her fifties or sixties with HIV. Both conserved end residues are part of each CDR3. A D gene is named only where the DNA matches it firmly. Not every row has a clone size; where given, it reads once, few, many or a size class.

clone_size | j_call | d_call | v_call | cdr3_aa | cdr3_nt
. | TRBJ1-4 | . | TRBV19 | CASSAGGGTNEKLFF | TGTGCCAGTAGTGCGGGGGGCGGCACTAATGAAAAACTGTTTTTT
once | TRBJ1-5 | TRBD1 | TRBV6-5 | CASSSSNPGGGQPQHF | TGTGCCAGCAGTTCTTCAAACCCAGGGGGCGGGCAGCCCCAGCATTTT
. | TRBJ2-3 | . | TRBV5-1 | CASSLQGFGTDTQYF | TGCGCCAGCAGCTTACAGGGATTCGGCACAGATACGCAGTATTTT
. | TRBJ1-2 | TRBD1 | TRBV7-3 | CASSPQGGDNYGYTF | TGTGCCAGCAGCCCTCAGGGGGGAGATAACTATGGCTACACCTTC
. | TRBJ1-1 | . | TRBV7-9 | CASSHRENMNTEAFF | TGTGCCAGCAGCCACCGGGAGAACATGAACACTGAAGCTTTCTTT
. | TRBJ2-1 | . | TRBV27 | CASSPGAYEQFF | TGTGCCAGCAGCCCCGGGGCGTATGAGCAGTTCTTC
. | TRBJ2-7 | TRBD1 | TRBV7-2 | CASSSRTGGGYEQYF | TGTGCCAGCAGCTCACGGACAGGGGGCGGCTACGAGCAGTACTTC
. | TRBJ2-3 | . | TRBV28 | CASSLPLQRFSDTQYF | TGTGCCAGCAGTCTCCCCCTCCAGCGTTTCAGCGATACGCAGTATTTT
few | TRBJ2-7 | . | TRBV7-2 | CASSLVAAPYEQYF | TGTGCCAGCAGCTTAGTTGCAGCGCCGTACGAGCAGTACTTC
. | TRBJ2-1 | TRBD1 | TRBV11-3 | CASSQGQGYKEFF | TGTGCCAGCAGCCAGGGACAGGGGTATAAAGAGTTCTTC
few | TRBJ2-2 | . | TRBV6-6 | CASSPGRTNTGELFF | TGTGCCAGCAGCCCGGGACGGACGAACACCGGGGAGCTGTTTTTT
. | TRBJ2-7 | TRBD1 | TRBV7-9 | CASSQGWTGYEQYF | TGCGCCAGCAGCCAAGGGTGGACAGGCTACGAGCAGTACTTC
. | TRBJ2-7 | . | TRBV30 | CAWSVRKNYEQYF | TGTGCCTGGAGTGTGCGAAAGAACTACGAGCAGTACTTC
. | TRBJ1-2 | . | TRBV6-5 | CASSYQGNNYGYTF | TGTGCCAGCAGTTATCAGGGGAATAACTATGGCTACACCTTC
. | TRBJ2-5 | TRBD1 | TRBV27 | CASSQTRGQETQYF | TGTGCCAGCAGTCAAACCAGGGGGCAAGAGACCCAGTACTTC
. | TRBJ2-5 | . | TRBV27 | CASSSHIWGAETQYF | TGTGCCAGCAGTTCCCACATCTGGGGGGCAGAGACCCAGTACTTC
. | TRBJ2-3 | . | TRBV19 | CASSIYGGLMSTDTQYF | TGTGCCAGTAGTATTTACGGGGGCCTCATGAGCACAGATACGCAGTATTTT
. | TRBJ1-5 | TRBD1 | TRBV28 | CASSPTGTFQPQHF | TGTGCCAGCAGTCCGACAGGGACATTTCAGCCCCAGCATTTT
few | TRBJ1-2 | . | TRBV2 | CASSERTGPYGYTF | TGTGCCAGCAGTGAGCGGACCGGGCCCTATGGCTACACCTTC
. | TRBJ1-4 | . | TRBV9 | CASSNSATNEKLFF | TGTGCCAGCAGCAACAGTGCAACTAATGAAAAACTGTTTTTT
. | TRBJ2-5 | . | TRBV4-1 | CASSQDRSKQETQYF | TGCGCCAGCAGCCAAGACCGCAGCAAACAAGAGACCCAGTACTTC
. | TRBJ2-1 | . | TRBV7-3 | CASSLLDRSNHNEQFF | TGTGCCAGCAGCTTATTAGACAGGTCCAACCACAATGAGCAGTTCTTC
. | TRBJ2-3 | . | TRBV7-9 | CASSPQSSTDTQYF | TGTGCCAGCAGCCCCCAGTCCAGCACAGATACGCAGTATTTT
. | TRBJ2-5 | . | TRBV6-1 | CASSDGGGETQYF | TGTGCCAGCAGTGACGGGGGCGGGGAGACCCAGTACTTC
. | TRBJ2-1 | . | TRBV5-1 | CASSWDSSSYNEQFF | TGCGCCAGCAGCTGGGACTCAAGCTCCTACAATGAGCAGTTCTTC
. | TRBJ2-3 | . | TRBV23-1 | CASSHNRGHSTDTQYF | TGCGCCAGCAGTCACAACCGGGGGCATAGCACAGATACGCAGTATTTT
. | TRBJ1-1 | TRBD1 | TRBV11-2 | CASSSQGAEAFF | TGTGCCAGCAGCTCTCAGGGGGCTGAAGCTTTCTTT
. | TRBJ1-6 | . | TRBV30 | CAWKTQGYSPLHF | TGTGCCTGGAAGACTCAGGGATATTCACCCCTCCACTTT
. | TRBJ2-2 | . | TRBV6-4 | CASSEVPARAHGELFF | TGTGCCAGCAGTGAGGTCCCTGCTAGGGCCCACGGGGAGCTGTTTTTT
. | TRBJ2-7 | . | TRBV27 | CASSTDRPFSSYEQYF | TGTGCCAGCAGCACAGACAGACCCTTTTCCTCCTACGAGCAGTACTTC
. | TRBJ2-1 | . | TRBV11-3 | CASSGTRDNEQFF | TGTGCCAGCAGCGGGACGCGGGACAATGAGCAGTTCTTC
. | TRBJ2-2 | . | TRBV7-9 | CASSQKGGTSNTGELFF | TGTGCCAGCAGCCAGAAGGGGGGGACATCAAACACCGGGGAGCTGTTTTTT
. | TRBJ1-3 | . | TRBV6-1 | CASSEGTRSGNTIYF | TGTGCCAGCAGTGAAGGGACACGGTCTGGAAACACCATATATTTT
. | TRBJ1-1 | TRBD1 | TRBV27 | CASSRLTGVTDTEAFF | TGTGCCAGCAGTCGACTGACAGGGGTCACGGACACTGAAGCTTTCTTT
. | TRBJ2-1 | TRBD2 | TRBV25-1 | CASSDSLAGGPGNEQFF | TGTGCCAGCAGTGATTCCCTGGCGGGGGGGCCGGGTAATGAGCAGTTCTTC
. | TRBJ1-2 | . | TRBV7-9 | CASSLGRVNYGYTF | TGTGCCAGCAGCTTGGGACGAGTCAACTATGGCTACACCTTC
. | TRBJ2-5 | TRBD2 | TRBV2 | CASRTSGKETQYF | TGTGCCAGCAGAACTAGCGGAAAAGAGACCCAGTACTTC
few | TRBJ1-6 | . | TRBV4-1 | CASSQEYSGWDLHF | TGCGCCAGCAGCCAAGAGTATTCGGGATGGGACCTCCACTTT
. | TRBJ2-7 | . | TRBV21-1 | CARRQGEQYF | TGTGCCAGGAGACAGGGAGAGCAGTACTTC
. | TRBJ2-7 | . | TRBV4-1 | CASSPPGSDEQYF | TGCGCCAGCAGCCCACCGGGGAGCGACGAGCAGTACTTC
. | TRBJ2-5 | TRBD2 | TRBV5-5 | CASTLGASGGHVETQYF | TGTGCCAGCACCCTGGGTGCTAGCGGGGGCCATGTTGAGACCCAGTACTTC
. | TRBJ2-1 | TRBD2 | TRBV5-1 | CASSLALGGYNEQFF | TGCGCCAGCAGCTTGGCCCTGGGGGGGTACAATGAGCAGTTCTTC
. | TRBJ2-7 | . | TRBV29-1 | CSVDQGEQYF | TGCAGCGTTGACCAGGGCGAGCAGTACTTC
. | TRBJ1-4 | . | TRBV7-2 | CASSGRPLLNEKLFF | TGTGCCAGCAGCGGCCGACCCTTACTTAATGAAAAACTGTTTTTT
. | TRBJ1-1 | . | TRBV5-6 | CASSLVGGVGMNTEAFF | TGTGCCAGCAGCCTGGTTGGGGGCGTCGGGATGAACACTGAAGCTTTCTTT
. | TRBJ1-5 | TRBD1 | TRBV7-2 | CASSRDRGQPQHF | TGTGCCAGCAGCCGGGACAGGGGCCAGCCCCAGCATTTT
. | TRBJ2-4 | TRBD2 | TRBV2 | CASSQQGAGGPNIQYF | TGTGCCAGCAGCCAACAAGGAGCGGGGGGGCCTAACATTCAGTACTTC
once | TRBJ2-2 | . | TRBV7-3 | CASSSKTGELFF | TGTGCCAGCAGCTCGAAAACCGGGGAGCTGTTTTTT
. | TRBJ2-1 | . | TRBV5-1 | CASSSFGWRDEQFF | TGCGCCAGCAGCAGTTTTGGCTGGAGGGATGAGCAGTTCTTC
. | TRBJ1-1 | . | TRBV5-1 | CASSQDSMNTEAFF | TGCGCCAGCAGCCAGGACAGTATGAACACTGAAGCTTTCTTT
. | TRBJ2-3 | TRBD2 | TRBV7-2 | CASSRAGGADTQYF | TGTGCCAGCAGCCGGGCGGGGGGAGCAGATACGCAGTATTTT
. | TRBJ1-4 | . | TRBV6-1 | CASTTSALRDEKLFF | TGTGCCAGCACAACCTCGGCACTGAGGGATGAAAAACTGTTTTTT
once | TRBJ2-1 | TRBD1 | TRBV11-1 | CASSPDRDRAENEQFF | TGTGCCAGCAGCCCCGACCGGGACAGGGCAGAGAATGAGCAGTTCTTC
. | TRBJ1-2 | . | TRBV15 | CATSRDFQGPYGYTF | TGTGCCACCAGCAGAGATTTTCAGGGGCCCTATGGCTACACCTTC
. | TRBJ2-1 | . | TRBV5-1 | CASSLVVAVTGGDEQFF | TGCGCCAGCAGCTTGGTTGTGGCGGTGACAGGAGGGGATGAGCAGTTCTTC
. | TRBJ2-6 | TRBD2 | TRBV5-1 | CASRSGGAVGANVLTF | TGCGCCAGCAGGAGCGGGGGGGCTGTGGGGGCCAACGTCCTGACTTTC
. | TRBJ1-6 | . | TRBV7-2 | CASSWDGTNSPLHF | TGTGCCAGCAGCTGGGACGGGACTAATTCACCCCTCCACTTT
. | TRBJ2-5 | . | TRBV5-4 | CASSRDRDPWGTQYF | TGTGCCAGCAGCCGGGACCGGGACCCTTGGGGGACCCAGTACTTC
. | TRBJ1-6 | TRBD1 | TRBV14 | CASSQGTGVNSPLHF | TGTGCCAGCAGCCAAGGGACAGGGGTAAATTCACCCCTCCACTTT